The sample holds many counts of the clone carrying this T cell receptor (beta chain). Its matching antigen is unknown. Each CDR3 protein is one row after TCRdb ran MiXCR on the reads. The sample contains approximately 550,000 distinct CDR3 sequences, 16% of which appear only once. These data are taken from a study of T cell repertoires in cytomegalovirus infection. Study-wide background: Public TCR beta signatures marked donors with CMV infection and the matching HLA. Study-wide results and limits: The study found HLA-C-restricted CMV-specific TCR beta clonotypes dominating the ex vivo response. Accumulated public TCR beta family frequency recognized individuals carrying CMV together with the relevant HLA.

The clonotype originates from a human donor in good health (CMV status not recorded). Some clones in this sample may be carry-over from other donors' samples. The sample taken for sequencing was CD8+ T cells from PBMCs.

CDR3 nucleotide sequence: TGTGCCAGCATTGGGAATTCACCCCTCCACTTT. Its protein is CASIGNSPLHF. The V and J genes are TRBV2 and TRBJ1-6; D is undetermined. Germline CDR1 SNHLY, CDR2 FYNNEI. Trimming cost V 7 bases and J 7 bases, with 5 bases left between them. This CDR3 has 11 amino acids.